These 23 T cell receptor beta chains originate from one sample sequenced in a study of shared T cell receptors in the human thymus. Using immunoSEQ multiplex PCR, the repertoire was profiled, and TCRdb retains in-frame clones only, with some absent. The sample carries about 400,000 clones, more than 85% recorded once. The sequencing sample was made of thymocytes. These receptors were obtained from a human donor.

The chain joins TRBV11-2 to TRBJ2-7; 7 bases are a match to TRBD1. The CDR3 consists of 15 residues. CDR1 is SGHAT and CDR2 is FQNNGV in the germline V gene. The ends lost 8 bases at V and 4 bases at J; junction bases unmatched: 14. Here the CDR3 reads CASLSMGQTTYEQYF. DNA of the CDR3: TGTGCCAGCCTTTCAATGGGACAGACAACTTACGAGCAGTACTTC.

The chain uses TRBV14 and TRBJ2-5; maybe TRBD1 (5 bases). The germline V gene has CDR1 SGHDN and CDR2 FVKESK. The V end was cut by 4 bases, the J end by 2 bases, with 14 bases between. CDR3 length: 15 residues. The CDR3 nucleotides are TGTGCCAGCAGCCCCCAGGGTTACTCACAAGAGACCCAGTACTTC. Translation gives CASSPQGYSQETQYF.

The chain employs TRBV27 and TRBJ2-2; TRBD2 might be the D (7 bases). The CDR3 is made up of 16 amino acids. The V end was cut by 6 bases, the J end by 4 bases, with 18 bases between. Germline V gene sequence: CDR1 MNHEY, CDR2 SMNVEV (reference sequence). Here the CDR3 DNA reads TGTGCCAGCAGCCCCGGGGGGCGGCGAGGCACCGGGGAGCTGTTTTTT. It codes for CASSPGGRRGTGELFF.

The chain is built from TRBV25-1 and TRBJ2-1; 12 bases are a match to TRBD2. Trimming at V came to 2 bases and at J to 9 bases, leaving 14 bases not matched to a gene. Germline CDR1 is MGHDK and CDR2 is SYGVNS. This CDR3 region has 18 residues. The CDR3 DNA reads TGTGCCAGCAGTGAAATCCCCTCTCTAGCGGGAGGGCTAAGTGAGCAGTTCTTC. Translation: CASSEIPSLAGGLSEQFF.

The chain employs TRBV5-8 and TRBJ2-7, with 10 bases aligning to TRBD1. Germline CDR1 and CDR2: SGHTS and YDEGEE. V shed 4 bases and J 4 bases; nucleotides not matched to a gene: 11. This CDR3 spans 16 amino acids. The CDR3 sequence is CASSPWPGQGLYEQYF. The CDR3 bases are TGTGCCAGCAGCCCTTGGCCGGGACAGGGGTTATACGAGCAGTACTTC. The complete variable domain, with remaining parts taken from reference TRBV5-8 and TRBJ2-7, reads EAGVTQSPTHLIKTRGQQATLRCSPISGHTSVYWYQQALGLGLQFLLWYDEGEERNRGNFPPRFSGRQFPNYSSELNVNALELEDSALYLCASSPWPGQGLYEQYFGPGTRLTVT.

This CDR3 reads CASIPRQGAGSGYTF. The CDR3 nucleotides read TGTGCCAGTATCCCAAGACAGGGGGCAGGGAGTGGCTACACCTTC. The chain combines TRBV19 with TRBJ1-2; 10 bases map to TRBD1. Germline V lookup: CDR1 LNHDA, CDR2 SQIVND (reference sequence). J lost 7 bases, V lost 7 bases, and 12 bases had no gene match. The CDR3 is 15 amino acids.

The CDR3 is CASSLAGNTEAFF. The CDR3 DNA follows: TGTGCCAGCAGCTTGGCGGGGAACACTGAAGCTTTCTTT. V gene TRBV5-6 combines with J gene TRBJ1-1; D not resolved. The CDR3 loop spans 13 amino acids. V was shortened by 0 bases and J by 1 base, with 4 bases between the two germline ends. Germline assignment: CDR1 SGHDT and CDR2 YYEEEE.

This chain connects TRBV6-4 to TRBJ2-2; 10 bases align to TRBD1. CDR3 length: 16 amino acids. The V segment lost 7 bases and the J segment 0 bases; nucleotides outside the gene matches: 5. Germline values: CDR1 MRHNA, CDR2 SNTAGT. As DNA, the CDR3 is TGTGCCAGCATGCTGGGACAGGGGACGAACACCGGGGAGCTGTTTTTT. Residues: CASMLGQGTNTGELFF.

The gene calls are TRBV14 and TRBJ2-3; D is unclear. CDR1 SGHDN and CDR2 FVKESK come from the germline V gene. V was clipped by 0 bases and J by 5 bases, with 15 bases between them. This CDR3 is built from 16 residues. This CDR3 reads CASSQDVLRSGDTQYF. The CDR3 DNA reads as TGTGCCAGCAGCCAAGACGTCCTCAGAAGTGGAGATACGCAGTATTTT.

The chain employs TRBV7-8 and TRBJ1-5; D may be TRBD1 (5 bases). The CDR3 has 15 residues. The germline gives CDR1 SGHVS, CDR2 FQNEAQ. Trimming left V 1 base short and J 0 bases short, with 7 bases between. The CDR3 nucleotides read TGTGCCAGCAGCTTAGAAGGGACTAGCAATCAGCCCCAGCATTTT. Residues: CASSLEGTSNQPQHF. Variable domain in full (rest from reference TRBV7-8 and TRBJ1-5): GAGVSQSPRYKVAKRGQDVALRCDPISGHVSLFWYQQALGQGPEFLTYFQNEAQLDKSGLPSDRFFAERPEGSVSTLKIQRTQQEDSAVYLCASSLEGTSNQPQHFGDGTRLSIL.

This clone was seen a single time. The chain joins TRBV6-1 to TRBJ1-1; the D is unclear. Germline CDR1 MNHNS, CDR2 SASEGT. The CDR3 sequence is 11 residues long. The V gene lost 7 bases and the J gene lost 10 bases, with 13 bases spanning the gap. Here the CDR3 reads CASIPGKRAFF. Here the CDR3 DNA reads TGTGCCAGCATCCCGGGGAAGAGAGCTTTCTTT.

The rearrangement uses TRBV7-8 and TRBJ1-2; possibly TRBD1 for D (5 bases). Looked up from germline, CDR1 is SGHVS and CDR2 is FQNEAQ. Trimming took 3 bases from V and 6 from J, leaving 11 bases between them. The CDR3 has 13 residues. The CDR3 sequence: CASSFLQGNGYTF. CDR3 nucleotides: TGTGCCAGCAGCTTTCTTCAGGGTAATGGCTACACCTTC.

V usage is TRBV5-1 and J usage is TRBJ2-5; D might be TRBD2 (8 bases). There are 16 residues in the CDR3. The V end lost 3 bases, the J end lost 7 bases, and 22 bases lay between the germline ends. The germline V gene encodes CDR1 SGHRS and CDR2 YFSETQ. For the CDR3, the DNA is TGCGCCAGCAGCTGTAGACAGGGCAGCGGGAGTATGACCCAGTACTTC. As protein: CASSCRQGSGSMTQYF. The full variable domain, its missing parts supplied by reference TRBV5-1 and TRBJ2-5, is KAGVTQTPRYLIKTRGQQVTLSCSPISGHRSVSWYQQTPGQGLQFLFEYFSETQRNKGNFPGRFSGRQFSNSRSEMNVSTLELGDSALYLCASSCRQGSGSMTQYFGPGTRLLVL.

The V gene is TRBV5-1, the J gene TRBJ2-7; TRBD2 aligns across 12 bases. The CDR3 totals 15 residues. Germline V gene data show CDR1 as SGHRS and CDR2 as YFSETQ. The trim removed 3 bases at V and 2 bases at J, leaving 3 bases unmatched. CDR3 sequence: CASSSTSGRPYEQYF. CDR3 nucleotides: TGCGCCAGCAGCTCAACTAGCGGGAGGCCCTACGAGCAGTACTTC. The entire variable domain, with the rest obtained from reference TRBV5-1 and TRBJ2-7, is as follows: KAGVTQTPRYLIKTRGQQVTLSCSPISGHRSVSWYQQTPGQGLQFLFEYFSETQRNKGNFPGRFSGRQFSNSRSEMNVSTLELGDSALYLCASSSTSGRPYEQYFGPGTRLTVT.

The chain carries TRBV27 and TRBJ2-3, with 9 bases that match TRBD1. CDR3 size: 17 residues. Losses at the gene ends were 0 bases for V and 6 bases for J; bases not matched to a gene: 10. The germline V gene encodes CDR1 MNHEY and CDR2 SMNVEV (reference sequence). The CDR3 spells CASSLSIGGTGSDTQYF. The CDR3 coding sequence is TGTGCCAGCAGTTTATCGATAGGGGGGACAGGGTCGGATACGCAGTATTTT.

The J gene is TRBJ2-6, the V gene TRBV30; D ambiguous. The CDR3 spans 13 residues. Germline CDR1 reads GTSNPN; CDR2 reads SVGIG (reference sequence). V lost 3 bases to trimming and J lost 2 bases, with 5 bases between them. The CDR3 protein is CAWSAAGANVLTF. CDR3 DNA: TGTGCCTGGAGCGCAGCTGGGGCCAACGTCCTGACTTTC.

V is TRBV7-9 and J is TRBJ2-3, with D possibly matching TRBD2 (5 bases). The germline V gene has CDR1 SEHNR and CDR2 FQNEAQ (reference sequence). V lost 6 bases to trimming and J lost 0 bases, with 16 bases between them. CDR3 length equals 16 residues. The CDR3 DNA reads as TGTGCCAGCAGTTGGAGGTCTGGGAACAGCACAGATACGCAGTATTTT. Translation gives CASSWRSGNSTDTQYF.

The genes are TRBV10-1 and TRBJ1-4; no definite D call. The CDR3 covers 15 residues. The germline V and J ends were trimmed by 2 bases and 0 bases, with 7 bases remaining between them. CDR1 is WNHNN, CDR2 SYGVQD, per germline (reference sequence). DNA for the CDR3: TGCGCCAGCAGTGAGACCACCACAACTAATGAAAAACTGTTTTTT. Translation gives CASSETTTTNEKLFF.

The chain couples TRBV19 to TRBJ1-5; 11 nucleotides align to TRBD1. Germline V gene lookup returns CDR1 LNHDA and CDR2 SQIVND (reference sequence). V was clipped by 5 bases and J by 0 bases; unmatched bases: 18. There are 21 residues in the CDR3. In nucleotides, the CDR3 is TGTGCCAGTAGTCAAAGGGAGATGGGACAGGGGGTATTATATAGCAATCAGCCCCAGCATTTT. Its translation: CASSQREMGQGVLYSNQPQHF.

J is TRBJ2-7 and V is TRBV6-1, with D tentatively TRBD1 (6 bases). The CDR3 has 16 amino acids. From germline, CDR1 is MNHNS and CDR2 SASEGT. V lost 3 bases, J lost 4 bases, and 19 bases lay in between. As DNA, the CDR3 is TGTGCCAGCAGTGACCCTTCCGGGCAGGGGAGTTACGAGCAGTACTTC. As protein: CASSDPSGQGSYEQYF.

This clone was seen just once. The chain is built from TRBV5-4 and TRBJ2-2; no definite D call. From germline, CDR1 is SGHNT and CDR2 YYREEE (reference sequence). V was trimmed by 2 bases and J by 2 bases, leaving 10 bases between them. This CDR3 has 15 residues. The CDR3 protein is CASSLIPPNTGELFF. The CDR3 DNA sequence: TGTGCCAGCAGCTTAATCCCTCCTAACACCGGGGAGCTGTTTTTT.

This rearrangement joins TRBV5-1 to TRBJ2-7; a possible D gene is TRBD2 (6 bases). The V end was cut by 0 bases, the J end by 2 bases, with 12 bases between. Germline CDR1 SGHRS, CDR2 YFSETQ. The CDR3 spans 15 residues. The DNA of the CDR3 is TGCGCCAGCAGCTTGGGTTCCTCGGGGGCCTACGAGCAGTACTTC. Amino acids: CASSLGSSGAYEQYF.

This chain links TRBV29-1 with TRBJ2-3, with 9 bases identical to TRBD2. The V and J ends lost 7 bases and 4 bases, in that order; junction bases with no gene match: 6. This CDR3 is 13 amino acids long. In germline, CDR1 is SQVTM, CDR2 ANQGSEA. The CDR3 nucleotides read TGCAGCGGTAGCGGGAGTAACCCAGATACGCAGTATTTT. It specifies CSGSGSNPDTQYF.